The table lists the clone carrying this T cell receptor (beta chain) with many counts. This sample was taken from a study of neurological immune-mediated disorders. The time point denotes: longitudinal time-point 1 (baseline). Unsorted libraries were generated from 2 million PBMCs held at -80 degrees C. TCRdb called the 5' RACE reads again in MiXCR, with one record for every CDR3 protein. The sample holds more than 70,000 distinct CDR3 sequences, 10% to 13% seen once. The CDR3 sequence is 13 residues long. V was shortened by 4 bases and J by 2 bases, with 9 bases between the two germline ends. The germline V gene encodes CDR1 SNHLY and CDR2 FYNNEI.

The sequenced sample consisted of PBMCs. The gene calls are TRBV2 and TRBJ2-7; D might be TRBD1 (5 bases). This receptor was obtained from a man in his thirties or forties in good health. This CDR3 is CASSGQGTYEQYF. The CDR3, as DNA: TGTGCCAGCAGTGGGCAGGGAACCTACGAGCAGTACTTC.